These 11 T cell receptor beta chains originate from one sample sequenced in a study of blood T cells in healthy people across ages. Then a second PCR, running roughly 6 to 12 cycles, was carried out with a sample-barcoded 5' primer and a J-beta primer mix. Using its own MiXCR run on the 5' RACE reads, TCRdb lists one record per CDR3 protein. The sample includes 1,500,000 or so distinct CDR3 sequences, under 55% of them seen just once. Source material: blood. The receptors were gathered from a woman between 18 and 29 years old in good health.

This clonotype occurred many times. J is TRBJ2-7 and V is TRBV28; the D is unclear. This CDR3 comprises 14 residues. Trimming pared 6 bases from V and 5 bases from J, leaving 17 bases between. Germline V gene sequence: CDR1 MDHEN, CDR2 SYDVKM. The CDR3 DNA sequence: TGTGCCAGCAGGGGGTGGCTCCCTCTGGACGAGCAGTACTTC. This codes for CASRGWLPLDEQYF.

J is TRBJ2-4 and V is TRBV20-1; D call uncertain. The CDR3 is 12 residues long. Germline V gene lookup returns CDR1 DFQATT and CDR2 SNEGSKA (reference sequence). V was shortened by 3 bases and J by 13 bases, with 16 bases between the two germline ends. For the CDR3, the DNA is TGCAGTGCTAGGCCCCCAAGGGCTGAGCAGTACTTC. Protein sequence: CSARPPRAEQYF.

The chain employs TRBV6-5 and TRBJ2-1; tentatively, D is TRBD1 or TRBD2 (6 bases each). The CDR3 sequence is 14 residues long. Germline assignment: CDR1 MNHEY and CDR2 SVGAGI. The V and J ends lost 7 bases and 10 bases respectively, with 20 bases between them. The CDR3, as DNA: TGTGCCAGCACCCTTGGGGGGCTTGGCTACGAGCAGTTCTTC. Amino acids: CASTLGGLGYEQFF.

This clonotype was seen at least ten times. This chain joins TRBV3-1 and TRBJ2-4; D may be TRBD2 (6 bases). Germline V gene sequence: CDR1 LGHDT, CDR2 YNNKEL (reference sequence). Trimming took 3 bases from V and 8 from J, leaving 14 bases between them. The CDR3 covers 14 residues. The CDR3 bases are TGTGCCAGCAGCCAGCGGGATGGGATGGACATTCAGTACTTC. Amino acid sequence: CASSQRDGMDIQYF.

This clonotype occurred a few times. For the CDR3, the DNA is TGTGCCAGCAGCTTAGCGTTGGGGGAAAAAGATACGCAGTATTTT. Its translation is CASSLALGEKDTQYF. V usage is TRBV7-2 and J usage is TRBJ2-3; D possibly uses TRBD1 or TRBD2 (5 bases each). The germline gives CDR1 SGHTA, CDR2 FQGNSA. CDR3 length: 15 amino acids. V lost 0 bases to trimming and J lost 5 bases, with 12 bases between them.

This clonotype was seen a few times. The CDR3 region is CASSFGDRLGGYTF. The CDR3 region has the DNA TGTGCCAGCAGTTTCGGAGACAGACTGGGGGGCTACACCTTC. J is TRBJ1-2 and V is TRBV27, with TRBD1 as a possible D gene (5 bases). The CDR3 consists of 14 residues. V was pared by 3 bases and J by 8 bases, with 16 bases between. Germline CDR1 MNHEY, CDR2 SMNVEV (reference sequence).

In its sample, this clonotype was seen once. V and J are TRBV27 and TRBJ2-3; TRBD2 matches 7 bases. The CDR3 contains 17 residues. V lost 5 bases to trimming and J lost 1 base; unmatched junction nucleotides: 12. Germline CDR1 MNHEY, CDR2 SMNVEV (reference sequence). This chain's CDR3 is CASSPPRIAGRTDTQYF. CDR3 nucleotides: TGTGCCAGCAGTCCTCCGCGGATAGCGGGCCGCACAGATACGCAGTATTTT.

The chain is built from TRBV20-1 and TRBJ2-2; either TRBD1 or TRBD2 may supply D (5 bases each). The CDR3 covers 16 residues. Germline V CDR1 and CDR2: DFQATT, SNEGSKA (reference sequence). V was trimmed by 3 bases and J by 0 bases, leaving 14 bases between them. The CDR3 region is CSARPGRIANTGELFF. CDR3 nucleotides: TGCAGTGCTAGGCCGGGACGGATCGCGAACACCGGGGAGCTGTTTTTT.

This sequence joins TRBV6-5 and TRBJ2-5; D call uncertain. With 8 bases removed from V and 11 bases from J, the gap between germline ends came to 15 bases. The CDR3 length is 11 residues. Looked up from germline, CDR1 is MNHEY and CDR2 is SVGAGI. This chain's CDR3 is CASSPGIEQYF. In DNA form, the CDR3 reads TGTGCCAGCTCCCCTGGGATTGAGCAGTACTTC.

This chain connects TRBV9 to TRBJ2-7; either TRBD1 or TRBD2 may supply D (6 bases each). CDR1 is SGDLS, CDR2 YYNGEE, per germline. The CDR3 runs to 14 residues. V gave up 4 bases and J gave up 3 bases, with 14 bases separating them. In DNA, the CDR3 is TGTGCCAGCAGCCCCGTGGCGGGACACTACGAGCAGTACTTC. Amino acid sequence: CASSPVAGHYEQYF.

This clonotype appeared a few times. This sequence joins TRBV20-1 and TRBJ2-7, with D possibly TRBD2 on 5 matching bases. The CDR3 is 15 residues long. The germline gives CDR1 DFQATT, CDR2 SNEGSKA (reference sequence). With 0 bases removed from V and 2 bases from J, the gap between germline ends came to 14 bases. CDR3 sequence (DNA): TGCAGTGCTAGAGATCCGAATCGGGGTACCTACGAGCAGTACTTC. It translates to CSARDPNRGTYEQYF.